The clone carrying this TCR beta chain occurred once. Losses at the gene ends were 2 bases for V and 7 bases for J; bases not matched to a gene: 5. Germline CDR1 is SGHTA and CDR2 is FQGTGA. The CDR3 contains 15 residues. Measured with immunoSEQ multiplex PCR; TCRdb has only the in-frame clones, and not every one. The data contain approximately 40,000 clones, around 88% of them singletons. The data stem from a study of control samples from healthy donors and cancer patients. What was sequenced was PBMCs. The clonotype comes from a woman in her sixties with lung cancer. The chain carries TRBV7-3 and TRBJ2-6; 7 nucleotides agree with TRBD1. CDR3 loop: CASSLEGAVANVLTF. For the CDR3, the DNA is TGTGCCAGCAGCTTAGAGGGGGCGGTCGCCAACGTCCTGACTTTC.